A selection of T cell receptor beta chains follows, all from one sample in a study of blood T cell repertoires in COVID-19. Profiled with immunoSEQ multiplex PCR; TCRdb holds only in-frame clones, not every one. In the table there are approximately 200,000 clones, approximately 85% of which are singletons. Sequences were obtained from peripheral blood. The source of these receptors is a human donor with active or convalescent COVID-19. The donor label of this sample is uncertain. Both conserved end residues are part of each CDR3. The order of the fields is D gene, J gene, V gene, clone size, CDR3 DNA, CDR3 protein. The D gene is left open where the match is weak. Some rows have no size entry. The others give once, few or many, or a class for an expanded clone.

d_call: TRBD2
j_call: TRBJ2-5
v_call: TRBV5-1
clone_size: .
cdr3_nt: TGCGCCAGCAGCCCGTCGGTGACTAGCGGGAGGGAGACCCAGTACTTC
cdr3_aa: CASSPSVTSGRETQYF

d_call: .
j_call: TRBJ2-5
v_call: TRBV5-1
clone_size: once
cdr3_nt: TGCGCCAGCAGCAGGCCGGGGGACCAAGAGACCCAGTACTTC
cdr3_aa: CASSRPGDQETQYF

d_call: .
j_call: TRBJ1-6
v_call: TRBV3-1/TRBV3-2
clone_size: once
cdr3_nt: TGTGCCAGCAGCCCAAGAGCAGGGGCAACCTATAATTCACCCCTCCACTTT
cdr3_aa: CASSPRAGATYNSPLHF

d_call: .
j_call: TRBJ2-7
v_call: TRBV5-6
clone_size: .
cdr3_nt: TGTGCCAGCAGCTTGGGGGCGTCCCTCCCCCCCTCCCCCTACGAGCAGTACTTC
cdr3_aa: CASSLGASLPPSPYEQYF

d_call: TRBD2
j_call: TRBJ2-1
v_call: TRBV7-2
clone_size: once
cdr3_nt: TGTGCCAGCAGCTTGGCTAGCGGGGGTATCTACAATGAGCAGTTCTTC
cdr3_aa: CASSLASGGIYNEQFF

d_call: TRBD2
j_call: TRBJ2-3
v_call: TRBV11-3
clone_size: once
cdr3_nt: TGTGCCAGCAGCTTAGGAAGGGGCGGGAGTTGGACAGATACGCAGTATTTT
cdr3_aa: CASSLGRGGSWTDTQYF

d_call: TRBD1
j_call: TRBJ2-5
v_call: TRBV2
clone_size: .
cdr3_nt: TGTGCCAGCAGCCTTGGACAGGGGGTGACCCAGTACTTC
cdr3_aa: CASSLGQGVTQYF

d_call: .
j_call: TRBJ2-7
v_call: TRBV28
clone_size: .
cdr3_nt: TGTGCCAGCAGCCCGACTGGCATCCTAGCACATCACTACGAGCAGTACTTC
cdr3_aa: CASSPTGILAHHYEQYF

d_call: .
j_call: TRBJ1-1
v_call: TRBV29-1
clone_size: .
cdr3_nt: TGCAGCGTTGAAACTCAGGCTGAAGCTTTCTTT
cdr3_aa: CSVETQAEAFF

d_call: TRBD2
j_call: TRBJ2-7
v_call: TRBV4-1
clone_size: .
cdr3_nt: TGCGCCAGCAGCCAGGGACTAGCGGGAGGCTACGAGCAGTACTTC
cdr3_aa: CASSQGLAGGYEQYF

d_call: .
j_call: TRBJ2-5
v_call: TRBV5-1
clone_size: .
cdr3_nt: TGCGCCAGCAGCTTGGGCAGGGGACAAGAGACCCAGTACTTC
cdr3_aa: CASSLGRGQETQYF

d_call: TRBD1
j_call: TRBJ1-1
v_call: TRBV29-1
clone_size: .
cdr3_nt: TGCAGCGCAGACGGACAGGGACGACATATGAACACTGAAGCTTTCTTT
cdr3_aa: CSADGQGRHMNTEAFF

d_call: TRBD1
j_call: TRBJ2-7
v_call: TRBV28
clone_size: .
cdr3_nt: TGTGCCAGCAGTTTTGGGGACAGGGGTTACGAGCAGTACTTC
cdr3_aa: CASSFGDRGYEQYF

d_call: TRBD1
j_call: TRBJ1-6
v_call: TRBV7-9
clone_size: .
cdr3_nt: TGTGCCAGCAGCTTATATACACAGGGGGATTCACCCCTCCACTTT
cdr3_aa: CASSLYTQGDSPLHF

d_call: TRBD1
j_call: TRBJ2-2
v_call: TRBV2
clone_size: .
cdr3_nt: TGTGCCAGCAGTGGGACAGGGGGCACCGGGGAGCTGTTTTTT
cdr3_aa: CASSGTGGTGELFF

d_call: TRBD2
j_call: TRBJ2-1
v_call: TRBV6-6
clone_size: .
cdr3_nt: TGTGCCAGCGGCTCGGGGGGGCTCGGGTATGAGCAGTTCTTC
cdr3_aa: CASGSGGLGYEQFF

d_call: .
j_call: TRBJ2-7
v_call: TRBV19
clone_size: .
cdr3_nt: TGTGCCAGTAGTAATACCTACGAGCAGTACTTC
cdr3_aa: CASSNTYEQYF

d_call: TRBD2
j_call: TRBJ2-3
v_call: TRBV9
clone_size: once
cdr3_nt: TGTGCCAGCAGCAGCCAGGTGCGGGAGAGTGATACGCAGTATTTT
cdr3_aa: CASSSQVRESDTQYF

d_call: TRBD2
j_call: TRBJ2-1
v_call: TRBV29-1
clone_size: .
cdr3_nt: TGCAGCCTAGGTGGGGGGGGGAGGTCCCAATACAATGAGCAGTTCTTC
cdr3_aa: CSLGGGGRSQYNEQFF

d_call: TRBD2
j_call: TRBJ2-1
v_call: TRBV27
clone_size: .
cdr3_nt: TGTGCCAGCAGTTTAGAAGCGGGGCTTTCCTACAATGAGCAGTTCTTC
cdr3_aa: CASSLEAGLSYNEQFF

d_call: TRBD1
j_call: TRBJ1-2
v_call: TRBV6-4
clone_size: once
cdr3_nt: TGTGCCAGCAGTGAAGGGGCAGGGGGAATCTATGGCTACACCTTC
cdr3_aa: CASSEGAGGIYGYTF

d_call: TRBD1
j_call: TRBJ1-5
v_call: TRBV4-2
clone_size: .
cdr3_nt: TGTGCCAGCAGCCAAGAGTTGGGACAGGGCAATCAGCCCCAGCATTTT
cdr3_aa: CASSQELGQGNQPQHF

d_call: .
j_call: TRBJ1-5
v_call: TRBV6-6
clone_size: few
cdr3_nt: TGTGCCAGCAGCCCCAGACAAAGCAATCAGCCCCAGCATTTT
cdr3_aa: CASSPRQSNQPQHF

d_call: TRBD1
j_call: TRBJ2-3
v_call: TRBV2
clone_size: .
cdr3_nt: TGTGCCAGCACCGAACAGGGGCTTCTCACAGATACGCAGTATTTT
cdr3_aa: CASTEQGLLTDTQYF

d_call: TRBD1
j_call: TRBJ2-3
v_call: TRBV6-5
clone_size: .
cdr3_nt: TGTGCCAGCACTGGACAGGCCTCGAGCGCAGATACGCAGTATTTT
cdr3_aa: CASTGQASSADTQYF

d_call: .
j_call: TRBJ1-6
v_call: TRBV3-1/TRBV3-2
clone_size: once
cdr3_nt: TGTGCCAGCAGCCAATTTTCAGGGGAAAGATCACCCCTCCACTTT
cdr3_aa: CASSQFSGERSPLHF

d_call: TRBD2
j_call: TRBJ2-3
v_call: TRBV3-1/TRBV3-2
clone_size: .
cdr3_nt: TGTGCCAGCAGACTAGCGCTAGGGGCCACAGATACGCAGTATTTT
cdr3_aa: CASRLALGATDTQYF

d_call: .
j_call: TRBJ1-5
v_call: TRBV7-2
clone_size: .
cdr3_nt: TGTGCCAGCAGCTTAGTTCCGGGTCCCGGGTCGCCCCAGCATTTT
cdr3_aa: CASSLVPGPGSPQHF

d_call: TRBD1
j_call: TRBJ2-1
v_call: TRBV28
clone_size: .
cdr3_nt: TGTGCCAGCCGGCCCGGGACAGGGGAAGGTGAGCAGTTCTTC
cdr3_aa: CASRPGTGEGEQFF

d_call: .
j_call: TRBJ2-7
v_call: TRBV7-9
clone_size: .
cdr3_nt: TGTGCCAGCACCTCGATCGGGTCACGGTACGAGCAGTACTTC
cdr3_aa: CASTSIGSRYEQYF